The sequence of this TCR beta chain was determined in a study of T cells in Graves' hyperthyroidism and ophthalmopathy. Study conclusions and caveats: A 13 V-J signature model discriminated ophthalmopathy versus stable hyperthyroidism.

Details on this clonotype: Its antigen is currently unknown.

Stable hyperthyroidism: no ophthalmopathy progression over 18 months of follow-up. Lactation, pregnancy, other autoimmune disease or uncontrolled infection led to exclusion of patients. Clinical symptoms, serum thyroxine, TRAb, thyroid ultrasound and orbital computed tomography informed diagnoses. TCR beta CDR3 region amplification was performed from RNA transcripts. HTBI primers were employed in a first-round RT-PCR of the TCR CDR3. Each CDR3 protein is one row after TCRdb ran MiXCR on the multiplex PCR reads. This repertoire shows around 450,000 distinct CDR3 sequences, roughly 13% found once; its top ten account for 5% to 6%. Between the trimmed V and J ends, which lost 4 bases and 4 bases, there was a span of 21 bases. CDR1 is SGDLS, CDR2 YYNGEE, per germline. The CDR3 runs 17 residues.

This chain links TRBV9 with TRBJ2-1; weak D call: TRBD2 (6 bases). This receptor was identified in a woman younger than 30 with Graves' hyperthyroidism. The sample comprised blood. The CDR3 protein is CASSPRDSILRYNEQFF. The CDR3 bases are TGTGCCAGCAGCCCCCGGGACTCGATCTTAAGGTACAATGAGCAGTTCTTC. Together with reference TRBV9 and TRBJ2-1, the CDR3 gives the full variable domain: DSGVTQTPKHLITATGQRVTLRCSPRSGDLSVYWYQQSLDQGLQFLIQYYNGEERAKGNILERFSAQQFPDLHSELNLSSLELGDSALYFCASSPRDSILRYNEQFFGPGTRLTVL.